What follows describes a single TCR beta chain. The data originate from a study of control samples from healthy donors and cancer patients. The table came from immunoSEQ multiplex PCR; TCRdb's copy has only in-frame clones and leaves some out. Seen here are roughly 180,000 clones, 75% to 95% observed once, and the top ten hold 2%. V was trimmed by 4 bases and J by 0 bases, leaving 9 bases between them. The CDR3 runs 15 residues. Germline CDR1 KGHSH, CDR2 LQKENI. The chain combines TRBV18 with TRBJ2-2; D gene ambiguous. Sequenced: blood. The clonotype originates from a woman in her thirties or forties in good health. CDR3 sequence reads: CASSLNIPNTGELFF. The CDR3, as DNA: TGTGCCAGCTCACTAAACATACCGAACACCGGGGAGCTGTTTTTT.